The 31 T cell receptor beta chains presented below share a single source sample, sequenced in a study of OX40 agonist ivuxolimab in advanced cancers. Profiled with immunoSEQ multiplex PCR; TCRdb holds only in-frame clones, not every one. The sample carries tens of thousands of clones, 75% to 90% recorded once. The sample in question was CD4+ or CD8+ T cells sorted from blood, obtained in a trial of the OX40 agonist ivuxolimab. The receptors come from an adult with an advanced solid tumor such as melanoma, head and neck, liver or kidney cancer.

V and J are TRBV18 and TRBJ2-6; TRBD1 aligns across 10 bases. The CDR3 length is 18 residues. J was trimmed by 2 bases and V by 3 bases; bases with no gene match: 7. The germline gives CDR1 KGHSH, CDR2 LQKENI. This CDR3 is CASSPRQGTGAGANVLTF. CDR3 nucleotides: TGTGCCAGCTCACCCAGACAGGGGACAGGGGCTGGGGCCAACGTCCTGACTTTC.

The chain has TRBV4-3 and TRBJ2-2; D possibly corresponds to TRBD2 (6 bases). The CDR3 covers 15 residues. Trimming pared 0 bases from V and 6 bases from J, leaving 11 bases between. CDR1 is LGHNA, CDR2 YSLEER, per germline. CDR3 sequence reads: CASSQEREWAGELFF. DNA for the CDR3: TGCGCCAGCAGCCAAGAACGGGAGTGGGCCGGGGAGCTGTTTTTT.

The chain combines TRBV5-1 with TRBJ2-5, with 11 bases identical to TRBD2. V gave up 0 bases and J gave up 5 bases; unmatched junction bases: 12. The CDR3 runs to 18 residues. Germline CDR1 is SGHRS and CDR2 is YFSETQ. CDR3 sequence (DNA): TGCGCCAGCAGCTTGGCCCCTAGGGCTAGCGGGAGGCGGGAGACCCAGTACTTC. Its translation: CASSLAPRASGRRETQYF.

This chain joins TRBV11-2 and TRBJ2-5; D is uncertain. The DNA end is more similar to TRBJ2-7, so the J call may be wrong. CDR3 length: 13 amino acids. Germline CDR1 is SGHAT and CDR2 is FQNNGV. CDR3 amino acids: CASSLLHAYEQYF. Here the CDR3 DNA reads TGTGCCAGCAGCTTACTCCATGCCTACGAGCAGTACTTC.

To note about this clone: At one boundary the junction diverges from the germline segment, which might be a read error. The chain links TRBV5-4 to TRBJ2-1; 10 bases are a match to TRBD2. From germline, CDR1 is SGHNT and CDR2 YYREEE (reference sequence). The CDR3 is 18 residues long. CDR3 sequence: CASNLLVSGAGGYNEQFF. CDR3 in DNA: TGTGCCAGCAACTTGTTGGTCTCCGGAGCGGGAGGGTACAATGAGCAGTTCTTC.

The rearrangement links TRBV30 to TRBJ1-4; D is unclear. Trimming cost V 2 bases and J 3 bases, with 10 bases left between them. The CDR3 has 14 residues. The germline CDR1 and CDR2 sequences are GTSNPN and SVGIG (reference sequence). This CDR3 is CAWSSGTANEKLFF. In DNA, the CDR3 is TGTGCCTGGAGTAGTGGTACGGCTAATGAAAAACTGTTTTTT.

The rearrangement uses TRBV7-9 and TRBJ2-5; 7 bases map to TRBD2. The J segment lost 4 bases and the V segment lost 5 bases, leaving 22 bases of the junction unmatched. In germline, CDR1 is SEHNR, CDR2 FQNEAQ (reference sequence). The CDR3 extends over 19 amino acids. The CDR3 sequence: CASSRNGDVKRGGPETQYF. CDR3 DNA: TGTGCCAGCAGCCGAAATGGGGACGTGAAGAGGGGAGGGCCAGAGACCCAGTACTTC.

This clone was detected only once. The chain links TRBV19 to TRBJ1-1, with D hard to call. The CDR3 is 13 amino acids. Trimming stripped 4 bases from V and 0 bases from J, with 6 bases between. CDR1 is LNHDA, CDR2 SQIVND, per germline (reference sequence). The CDR3 DNA sequence: TGTGCCAGTAGTAGTTACATGAACACTGAAGCTTTCTTT. This gives the protein CASSSYMNTEAFF. The full variable domain, in which reference TRBV19 and TRBJ1-1 provide the parts outside the CDR3, is DGGITQSPKYLFRKEGQNVTLSCEQNLNHDAMYWYRQDPGQGLRLIYYSQIVNDFQKGDIAEGYSVSREKKESFPLTVTSAQKNPTAFYLCASSSYMNTEAFFGQGTRLTVV.

The gene calls are TRBV7-2 and TRBJ2-1, with TRBD2 identical over 9 bases. Germline CDR1 and CDR2: SGHTA and FQGNSA. V lost 0 bases and J lost 4; bases outside the gene matches: 4. This CDR3 spans 16 amino acids. Here the CDR3 DNA reads TGTGCCAGCAGCTTAGCGCGGGGACTAGCATACAATGAGCAGTTCTTC. Encoded protein: CASSLARGLAYNEQFF.

V and J are TRBV10-3 and TRBJ2-3; TRBD2 aligns across 7 bases. The germline CDR1 and CDR2 sequences are ENHRY and SYGVKD. V was pared by 2 bases and J by 3 bases, with 8 bases of the junction left unmatched. CDR3 length equals 16 residues. CDR3 residues: CAISEIRTRGTDTQYF. CDR3 nucleotide sequence: TGTGCCATCAGTGAGATTAGGACTAGAGGGACAGATACGCAGTATTTT.

V gene TRBV12-5 combines with J gene TRBJ2-7; no firm D call. The V end was cut by 4 bases, the J end by 2 bases, with 12 bases between. The CDR3 contains 14 residues. Looked up from germline, CDR1 is LGHNT and CDR2 is FRNRAP. The DNA of the CDR3 is TGTGCTAGTGGTTCTGCCGGCCACACCTACGAGCAGTACTTC. This translates into CASGSAGHTYEQYF.

This chain links TRBV7-2 with TRBJ2-3; 13 bases align to TRBD2. The V and J ends lost 5 bases and 6 bases, in that order; junction bases with no gene match: 11. Per germline, CDR1 SGHTA and CDR2 FQGNSA. The CDR3 is made up of 17 amino acids. In DNA, the CDR3 is TGTGCCAGCAGCGCGACACTAGCGGGAGGGCGGGAGGATACGCAGTATTTT. Amino acids: CASSATLAGGREDTQYF.

V and J are TRBV7-9 and TRBJ2-3; 7 nucleotides match TRBD1. The CDR3 totals 17 residues. Germline trimming cut 2 bases from V and 3 bases from J; bases unmatched to any gene: 11. The germline V gene encodes CDR1 SEHNR and CDR2 FQNEAQ (reference sequence). The CDR3 DNA follows: TGTGCCAGCAGCTTAAGATTCCCGGGACAGATAACAGATACGCAGTATTTT. Its protein is CASSLRFPGQITDTQYF. Drawing the rest from reference TRBV7-9 and TRBJ2-3, the complete variable domain is DTGVSQNPRHKITKRGQNVTFRCDPISEHNRLYWYRQTLGQGPEFLTYFQNEAQLEKSRLLSDRFSAERPKGSFSTLEIQRTEQGDSAMYLCASSLRFPGQITDTQYFGPGTRLTVL.

The V gene is TRBV11-2, the J gene TRBJ2-3, with no clear D. The length of the CDR3 is 14 residues. Trimming took off 3 bases at V and 4 bases at J, with 11 bases between the two ends. The germline V gene has CDR1 SGHAT and CDR2 FQNNGV. The chain's CDR3 is CASSFRVGSDTQYF. In nucleotides, the CDR3 is TGTGCCAGCAGCTTCCGGGTCGGGTCAGATACGCAGTATTTT. Supplemented by reference TRBV11-2 and TRBJ2-3, the full variable domain reads EAGVAQSPRYKIIEKRQSVAFWCNPISGHATLYWYQQILGQGPKLLIQFQNNGVVDDSQLPKDRFSAERLKGVDSTLKIQPAKLEDSAVYLCASSFRVGSDTQYFGPGTRLTVL.

The gene calls are TRBV6-5 and TRBJ1-2; D not resolved. V was trimmed by 6 bases and J by 1 base, leaving 9 bases between them. The CDR3 covers 13 residues. Germline CDR1 and CDR2: MNHEY and SVGAGI. CDR3 sequence (DNA): TGTGCCAGCAGGCCGGCCCGTAACTATGGCTACACCTTC. This translates into CASRPARNYGYTF.

The gene calls are TRBV4-2 and TRBJ1-3; a possible D gene is TRBD1 (5 bases). CDR1 is LGHNA, CDR2 YNFKEQ, per germline. CDR3 length: 16 residues. V was clipped by 0 bases and J by 4 bases, with 13 bases between them. The CDR3 spells CASSQDSVRAGNTIYF. CDR3 DNA sequence: TGTGCCAGCAGCCAAGATTCTGTCAGGGCAGGAAACACCATATATTTT.

V is TRBV29-1 and J is TRBJ2-7; D is perhaps TRBD1 (6 bases). The CDR3 length is 12 residues. V was shortened by 7 bases and J by 11 bases, with 21 bases between the two germline ends. Germline V lookup: CDR1 SQVTM, CDR2 ANQGSEA. CDR3 amino acids: CSGSRTDGREYF. CDR3 nucleotides: TGCAGCGGTTCCCGGACAGACGGGCGGGAGTACTTC.

The chain carries TRBV7-2 and TRBJ1-5, with D hard to call. CDR1 and CDR2 from the germline V gene are SGHTA and FQGNSA. The V end was cut by 3 bases, the J end by 6 bases, with 6 bases between. The CDR3 has 12 residues. The CDR3 loop is CASSFPRQPQHF. In DNA, the CDR3 is TGTGCCAGCAGCTTCCCCCGTCAGCCCCAGCATTTT.

This chain connects TRBV5-5 to TRBJ2-1; weak D call: TRBD1 (5 bases). This CDR3 has 15 residues. Trimming stripped 2 bases from V and 2 bases from J, with 11 bases between. CDR1 and CDR2 (germline): SGHKS, YYEKEE (reference sequence). The CDR3 DNA reads as TGTGCCAGCAGCTTCAATACAGGAACCTACAATGAGCAGTTCTTC. It codes for CASSFNTGTYNEQFF.

This clone was seen only once. The rearrangement joins TRBV11-3 to TRBJ2-3; 7 bases align to TRBD2. The V gene's germline CDR1 is SGHNT and CDR2 YENEEA. CDR3 length: 16 residues. Trimming took 5 bases from V and 4 from J; bases not matched to a gene: 12. Here the CDR3 reads CASSRREREGADTQYF. As DNA, the CDR3 is TGTGCCAGCAGCCGGAGGGAGCGGGAAGGTGCAGATACGCAGTATTTT.

This chain uses TRBV27 with TRBJ2-1; 7 nucleotides match TRBD2. Germline values: CDR1 MNHEY, CDR2 SMNVEV (reference sequence). The V gene end was trimmed by 5 bases and the J gene end by 12 bases; junction bases not matched to a gene: 16. The CDR3 is 15 amino acids. This chain's CDR3 is CASSPRGSGWLWQFF. Here the CDR3 DNA reads TGTGCCAGCAGTCCCCGCGGTAGCGGGTGGTTATGGCAGTTCTTC.

This chain joins TRBV6-5 and TRBJ1-4; TRBD1 matches 9 bases. Germline-derived CDR1 and CDR2 are MNHEY and SVGAGI. The CDR3 runs 15 residues. V lost 0 bases and J lost 8; bases outside the gene matches: 4. CDR3 nucleotide sequence: TGTGCCAGCAGTTACTCGGGACAGGGAGGCGAAAAACTGTTTTTT. Protein product: CASSYSGQGGEKLFF.

The chain recombines TRBV18 with TRBJ1-4; the match to TRBD1 covers 9 bases. Unmatched junction bases numbered 9, after V lost 6 bases and J lost 13 bases. Germline V gene data show CDR1 as KGHSH and CDR2 as LQKENI. The CDR3 loop spans 13 amino acids. For the CDR3, the DNA is TGTGCCAGCTCGGGACAGGGAGAAGGAGGACTGTTTTTT. This codes for CASSGQGEGGLFF.

This sequence joins TRBV27 and TRBJ2-1, with a tentative D call TRBD2 (8 bases). Germline values: CDR1 MNHEY, CDR2 SMNVEV (reference sequence). The CDR3 totals 17 residues. V gave up 3 bases and J gave up 7 bases, with 22 bases separating them. CDR3 protein: CASSFQAGEQGLNEQFF. The DNA for the CDR3 is TGTGCCAGCAGTTTTCAAGCGGGAGAACAGGGGTTGAATGAGCAGTTCTTC.

V and J are TRBV15 and TRBJ1-2; possibly TRBD1 for D (5 bases). The CDR3 sequence is 13 residues long. Between the trimmed V and J ends, which lost 0 bases and 8 bases, there was a span of 10 bases. Germline-derived CDR1 and CDR2 are LNHNV and YYDKDF (reference sequence). The CDR3 reads CATSRDPKGGYTF. The CDR3 DNA reads as TGTGCCACCAGCAGAGATCCCAAGGGGGGCTACACCTTC.

V gene TRBV7-6 combines with J gene TRBJ2-2; D call uncertain. Trimming left V 2 bases short and J 0 bases short, with 4 bases between. The CDR3 has 14 amino acids. CDR1 SGHVS and CDR2 FNYEAQ come from the germline V gene. The CDR3 bases are TGTGCCAGCAGCTTATCGCCGAACACCGGGGAGCTGTTTTTT. It codes for CASSLSPNTGELFF. Complete variable domain (other parts from reference TRBV7-6 and TRBJ2-2): GAGVSQSPRYKVTKRGQDVALRCDPISGHVSLYWYRQALGQGPEFLTYFNYEAQQDKSGLPNDRFSAERPEGSISTLTIQRTEQRDSAMYRCASSLSPNTGELFFGEGSRLTVL.

This clone turned up a few times. V usage is TRBV4-3 and J usage is TRBJ2-3, with unresolved D. V was clipped by 2 bases and J by 9 bases, with 9 bases between them. CDR3 length: 12 amino acids. Germline CDR1 LGHNA, CDR2 YSLEER. Written as DNA, the CDR3 is TGCGCCAGCAGCCAATATCTAGGAACGCAGTATTTT. Translation: CASSQYLGTQYF.

The chain is built from TRBV5-6 and TRBJ2-3; a possible D gene is TRBD2 (5 bases). This CDR3 is built from 15 residues. Germline CDR1 reads SGHDT; CDR2 reads YYEEEE. V was shortened by 1 base and J by 6 bases, with 15 bases between the two germline ends. The CDR3 nucleotides are TGTGCCAGCAGCTTGCCCGGGGTGGATGCGGATACGCAGTATTTT. This translates into CASSLPGVDADTQYF.

The chain combines TRBV30 with TRBJ2-7, with 8 bases matching TRBD1. The CDR3 spans 12 residues. J was trimmed by 8 bases and V by 3 bases; bases with no gene match: 6. Germline CDR1 is GTSNPN and CDR2 is SVGIG (reference sequence). As DNA, the CDR3 is TGTGCCTGGAGGACCGGACAGGGACAGCAGTACTTC. Protein sequence: CAWRTGQGQQYF.

The genes are TRBV9 and TRBJ2-7, with 8 nucleotides matching TRBD1. J gave up 2 bases and V 4 bases, and 5 bases lay outside the gene matches. The germline V gene encodes CDR1 SGDLS and CDR2 YYNGEE. This CDR3 is built from 14 residues. Here the CDR3 DNA reads TGTGCCAGCAGCCGACGACAGGGGCCCTACGAGCAGTACTTC. It yields the protein CASSRRQGPYEQYF.

J is TRBJ1-2 and V is TRBV4-3; D unresolved. This CDR3 spans 14 amino acids. Trimming took off 1 base at V and 3 bases at J, with 9 bases between the two ends. Looked up from germline, CDR1 is LGHNA and CDR2 is YSLEER. The CDR3 coding sequence is TGCGCCAGCAGCCAAGTACCAGCCTACTATGGCTACACCTTC. Encoded protein: CASSQVPAYYGYTF.